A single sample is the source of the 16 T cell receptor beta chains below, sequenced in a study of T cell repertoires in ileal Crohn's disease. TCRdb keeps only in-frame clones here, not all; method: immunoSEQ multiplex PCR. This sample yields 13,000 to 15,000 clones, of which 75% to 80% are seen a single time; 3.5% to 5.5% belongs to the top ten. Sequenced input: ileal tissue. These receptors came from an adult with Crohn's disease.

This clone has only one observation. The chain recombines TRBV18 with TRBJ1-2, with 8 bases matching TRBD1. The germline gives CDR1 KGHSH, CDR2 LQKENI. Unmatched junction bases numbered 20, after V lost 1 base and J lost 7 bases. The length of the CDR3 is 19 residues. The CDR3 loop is CASSPLSLRGTGDLGGYTF. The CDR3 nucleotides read TGTGCCAGCTCACCACTTTCACTCCGAGGGACAGGAGATTTGGGTGGCTACACCTTC.

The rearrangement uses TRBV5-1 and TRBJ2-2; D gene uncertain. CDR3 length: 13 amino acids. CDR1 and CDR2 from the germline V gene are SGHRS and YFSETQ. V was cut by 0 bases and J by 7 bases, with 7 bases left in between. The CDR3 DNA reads TGCGCCAGCAGCTTGGTCACAGACGGGGAGCTGTTTTTT. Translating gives CASSLVTDGELFF.

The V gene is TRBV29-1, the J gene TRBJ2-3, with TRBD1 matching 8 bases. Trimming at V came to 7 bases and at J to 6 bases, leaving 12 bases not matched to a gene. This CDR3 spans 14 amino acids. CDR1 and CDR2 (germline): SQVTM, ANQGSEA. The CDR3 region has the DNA TGCAGCGGAACTGGACAGGGCCCCACGGATACGCAGTATTTT. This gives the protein CSGTGQGPTDTQYF.

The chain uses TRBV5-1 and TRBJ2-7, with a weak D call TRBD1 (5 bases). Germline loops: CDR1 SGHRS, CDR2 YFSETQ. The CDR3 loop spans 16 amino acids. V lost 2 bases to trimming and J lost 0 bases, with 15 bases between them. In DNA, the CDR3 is TGCGCCAGCAGCTTTGGACAAAACACCCTCTCCTACGAGCAGTACTTC. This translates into CASSFGQNTLSYEQYF.

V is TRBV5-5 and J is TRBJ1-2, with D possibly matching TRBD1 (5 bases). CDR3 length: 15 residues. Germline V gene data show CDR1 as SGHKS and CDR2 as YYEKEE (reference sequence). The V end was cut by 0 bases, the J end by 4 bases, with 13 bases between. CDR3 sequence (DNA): TGTGCCAGCAGCTTGGCCCAGGGAGGGTCCTATGGCTACACCTTC. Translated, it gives CASSLAQGGSYGYTF.

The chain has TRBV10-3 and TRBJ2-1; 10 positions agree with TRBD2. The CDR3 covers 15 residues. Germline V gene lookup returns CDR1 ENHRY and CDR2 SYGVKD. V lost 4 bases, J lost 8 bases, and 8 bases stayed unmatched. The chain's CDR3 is CAISASGGASDEQFF. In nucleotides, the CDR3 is TGTGCCATCAGTGCCAGCGGGGGGGCCTCCGATGAGCAGTTCTTC.

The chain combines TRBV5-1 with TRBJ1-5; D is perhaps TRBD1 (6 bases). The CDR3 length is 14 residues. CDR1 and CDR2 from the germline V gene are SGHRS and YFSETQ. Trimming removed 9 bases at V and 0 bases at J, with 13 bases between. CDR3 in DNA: TGCGCCAACGGGGGGCATCCTAGCAATCAGCCCCAGCATTTT. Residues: CANGGHPSNQPQHF.

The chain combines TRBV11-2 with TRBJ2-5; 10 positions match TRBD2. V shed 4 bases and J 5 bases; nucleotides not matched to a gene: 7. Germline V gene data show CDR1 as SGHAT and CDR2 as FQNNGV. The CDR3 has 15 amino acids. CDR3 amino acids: CASSSRTSGGETQYF. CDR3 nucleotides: TGTGCCAGCAGCTCCAGGACTAGCGGCGGTGAGACCCAGTACTTC.

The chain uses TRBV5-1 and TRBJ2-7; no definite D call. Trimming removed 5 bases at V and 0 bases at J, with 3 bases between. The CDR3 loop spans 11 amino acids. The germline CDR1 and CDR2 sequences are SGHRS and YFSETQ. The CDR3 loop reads CASSRSYEQYF. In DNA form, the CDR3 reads TGCGCCAGCAGTCGCTCCTACGAGCAGTACTTC.

Written as DNA, the CDR3 is TGTGCCAGCAGCCAAGAGGCGAACGGGGGGATGGGGAAGACCCAGTACTTC. Translating it yields CASSQEANGGMGKTQYF. The gene calls are TRBV4-2 and TRBJ2-5, with 7 bases fitting TRBD2. Germline V gene sequence: CDR1 LGHNA, CDR2 YNFKEQ. V lost 0 bases, J lost 6 bases, and 13 bases stayed unmatched. This CDR3 is 17 amino acids long.

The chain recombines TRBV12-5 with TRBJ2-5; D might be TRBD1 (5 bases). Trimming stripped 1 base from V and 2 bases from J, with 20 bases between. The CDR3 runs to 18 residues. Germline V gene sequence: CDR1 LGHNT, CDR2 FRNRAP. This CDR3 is CASGLALDTLGVQETQYF. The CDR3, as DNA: TGTGCTAGTGGTTTGGCCCTGGACACCCTTGGGGTGCAAGAGACCCAGTACTTC.

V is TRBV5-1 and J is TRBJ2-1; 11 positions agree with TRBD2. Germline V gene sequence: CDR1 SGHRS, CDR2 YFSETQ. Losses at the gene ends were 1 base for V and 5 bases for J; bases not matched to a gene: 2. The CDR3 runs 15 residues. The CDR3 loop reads CASSLPSGGHNEQFF. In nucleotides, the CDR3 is TGCGCCAGCAGCTTGCCTAGCGGGGGGCACAATGAGCAGTTCTTC.

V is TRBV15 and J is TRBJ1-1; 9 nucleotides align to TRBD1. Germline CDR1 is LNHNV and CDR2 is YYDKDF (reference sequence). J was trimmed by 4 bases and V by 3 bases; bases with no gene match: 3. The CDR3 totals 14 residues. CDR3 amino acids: CATSREQGATEAFF. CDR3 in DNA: TGTGCCACCAGCAGGGAACAGGGGGCCACTGAAGCTTTCTTT. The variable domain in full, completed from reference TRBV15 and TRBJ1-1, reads DAMVIQNPRYQVTQFGKPVTLSCSQTLNHNVMYWYQQKSSQAPKLLFHYYDKDFNNEADTPDNFQSRRPNTSFCFLDIRSPGLGDTAMYLCATSREQGATEAFFGQGTRLTVV.

The chain's CDR3 is CASGPGAINQPQHF. In DNA form, the CDR3 reads TGCGCCAGCGGCCCAGGGGCGATCAATCAGCCCCAGCATTTT. The V call is TRBV10-2, the J call TRBJ1-5, with D maybe TRBD1 (6 bases). Trimming cost V 8 bases and J 3 bases, with 14 bases left between them. This CDR3 comprises 14 residues. CDR1 WSHSY and CDR2 SAAADI come from the germline V gene.

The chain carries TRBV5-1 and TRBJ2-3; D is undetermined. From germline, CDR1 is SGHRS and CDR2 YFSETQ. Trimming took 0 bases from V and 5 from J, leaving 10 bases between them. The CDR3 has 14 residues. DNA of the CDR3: TGCGCCAGCAGCTTGGACAGTCCACTAGATACGCAGTATTTT. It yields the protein CASSLDSPLDTQYF. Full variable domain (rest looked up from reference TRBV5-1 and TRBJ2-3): KAGVTQTPRYLIKTRGQQVTLSCSPISGHRSVSWYQQTPGQGLQFLFEYFSETQRNKGNFPGRFSGRQFSNSRSEMNVSTLELGDSALYLCASSLDSPLDTQYFGPGTRLTVL.

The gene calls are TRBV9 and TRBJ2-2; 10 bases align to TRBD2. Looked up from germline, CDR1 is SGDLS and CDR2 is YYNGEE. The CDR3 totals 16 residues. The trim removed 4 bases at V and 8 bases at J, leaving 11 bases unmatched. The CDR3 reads CASSPGLAGAGGELFF. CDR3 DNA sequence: TGTGCCAGCAGCCCCGGCCTAGCGGGGGCCGGGGGGGAGCTGTTTTTT.